A selection of T cell receptor beta chains follows, all from one sample in a study of beta chain features in type 1 diabetes. Data came from immunoSEQ multiplex PCR; TCRdb stores just in-frame clones and leaves some out. The data contain 350,000 to 450,000 clones, around 12% of them singletons. What was sequenced was naive CD4+ T cells from blood. The receptors come from a woman aged 18-29 years with type 1 diabetes. Both conserved end residues are part of each CDR3. The D gene is left open where the match is weak. Size is stated for part of the rows, as once, few or many counts, or as a class when the clone is expanded.

clone size	D gene	V gene	J gene	CDR3 protein	CDR3 DNA
NA	NA	TRBV10-2	TRBJ1-2	CASSADPGDYGYTF	TGCGCCAGCAGTGCTGACCCAGGGGATTATGGCTACACCTTC
few	NA	TRBV7-9	TRBJ1-2	CASSPGGTQAGYTF	TGTGCCAGCAGCCCTGGGGGGACTCAAGCGGGCTACACCTTC
few	TRBD1	TRBV7-2	TRBJ2-5	CASSPKPTGARETQYF	TGTGCCAGCAGCCCAAAACCGACAGGGGCAAGAGAGACCCAGTACTTC
NA	NA	TRBV28	TRBJ1-4	CASSTQGPLNEKLFF	TGTGCCAGCAGTACACAGGGACCCCTCAATGAAAAACTGTTTTTT
NA	TRBD1	TRBV7-2	TRBJ2-4	CASRRDRVGDIQYF	TGTGCCAGCAGACGTGACAGGGTGGGGGACATTCAGTACTTC
NA	NA	TRBV18	TRBJ2-2	CASSLLTGELFF	TGTGCCAGCTCACTCCTGACCGGGGAGCTGTTTTTT
NA	NA	TRBV4-3	TRBJ2-3	CASSQGSAQGRVDTQYF	TGCGCCAGCAGCCAGGGTTCGGCTCAGGGGCGGGTAGATACGCAGTATTTT
NA	TRBD2	TRBV7-2	TRBJ2-1	CASSKSGGARNEQFF	TGTGCCAGCAGCAAAAGCGGGGGGGCTAGGAATGAGCAGTTCTTC
NA	NA	TRBV7-2	TRBJ1-5	CASSLRENQPQHF	TGTGCCAGCAGCTTACGGGAAAATCAGCCCCAGCATTTT
NA	TRBD1	TRBV6-6	TRBJ2-1	CATSLQGATHEQFF	TGTGCCACCTCATTACAGGGGGCAACGCATGAGCAGTTCTTC
few	NA	TRBV7-9	TRBJ1-2	CASSQGHSGYTF	TGTGCCAGCAGCCAGGGACACTCTGGCTACACCTTC
NA	TRBD1	TRBV29-1	TRBJ2-7	CSVLGGSYEQYF	TGCAGCGTTCTAGGGGGCAGCTACGAGCAGTACTTC
NA	TRBD2	TRBV11-2	TRBJ2-4	CASSPGLAGPRENIQYF	TGTGCCAGCAGTCCGGGACTAGCGGGCCCTCGTGAAAACATTCAGTACTTC
few	TRBD1	TRBV29-1	TRBJ1-3	CSAQGADGNTIYF	TGCAGCGCTCAGGGGGCTGACGGAAACACCATATATTTT
NA	NA	TRBV29-1	TRBJ2-7	CSVEAGVYEQYF	TGCAGCGTTGAAGCGGGAGTCTACGAGCAGTACTTC
NA	NA	TRBV7-2	TRBJ2-3	CASSLGWAGSTTDTQYF	TGTGCCAGCAGCTTAGGGTGGGCGGGGTCGACCACAGATACGCAGTATTTT
NA	NA	TRBV19	TRBJ2-1	CASSMFNRGNSYNEQFF	TGTGCCAGTAGTATGTTTAATCGGGGTAACTCCTACAATGAGCAGTTCTTC
few	TRBD2	TRBV7-8	TRBJ2-1	CASSTRTSGVTYNEQFF	TGTGCCAGCAGCACACGGACTAGCGGGGTGACCTACAATGAGCAGTTCTTC
few	NA	TRBV5-1	TRBJ2-1	CASGGGSYNEQFF	TGCGCCAGCGGTGGGGGGTCTTACAATGAGCAGTTCTTC
NA	TRBD1	TRBV6-5	TRBJ1-2	CASSTGDKVDGYTF	TGTGCCAGCAGTACAGGGGATAAAGTTGATGGCTACACCTTC
NA	TRBD2	TRBV27	TRBJ2-7	CASSFRLAGEQYF	TGTGCCAGCAGTTTCCGACTAGCGGGCGAGCAGTACTTC
few	TRBD2	TRBV5-4	TRBJ2-3	CASSLVGLPDTQYF	TGTGCCAGCAGCTTGGTGGGACTACCAGATACGCAGTATTTT
few	NA	TRBV19	TRBJ2-1	CASSWTKTYNEQFF	TGTGCCAGTAGCTGGACAAAGACCTACAATGAGCAGTTCTTC
NA	NA	TRBV12-5	TRBJ2-7	CASGLGQSYSYEQYF	TGTGCTAGTGGTTTGGGGCAGTCGTACTCCTACGAGCAGTACTTC
few	NA	TRBV10-3	TRBJ2-1	CAITTSGYNEQFF	TGTGCCATCACGACGTCGGGATACAATGAGCAGTTCTTC
NA	TRBD2	TRBV28	TRBJ2-5	CASRTMTSGRTVVQETQYF	TGTGCCAGCAGAACGATGACGAGCGGGAGAACCGTAGTACAAGAGACCCAGTACTTC
NA	TRBD2	TRBV30	TRBJ2-1	CASYPLAGGLYEQFF	TGTGCCTCTTACCCCCTAGCGGGAGGATTATATGAGCAGTTCTTC
NA	NA	TRBV19	TRBJ1-5	CASSILRVGNQPQHF	TGTGCCAGTAGTATTCTCCGTGTTGGCAATCAGCCCCAGCATTTT
NA	NA	TRBV9	TRBJ1-1	CASSVDMNTEAFF	TGTGCCAGCAGCGTAGACATGAACACTGAAGCTTTCTTT
few	NA	TRBV30	TRBJ2-3	CAWSDTRITQYF	TGTGCCTGGAGTGACACACGAATTACGCAGTATTTT
few	NA	TRBV18	TRBJ2-3	CASSLRLEYTDTQYF	TGTGCCAGCTCACTTCGACTGGAGTACACAGATACGCAGTATTTT
NA	TRBD1	TRBV19	TRBJ2-4	CASSSGTEKNIQYF	TGTGCCAGTAGTTCCGGGACAGAGAAAAACATTCAGTACTTC
few	TRBD1	TRBV5-4	TRBJ2-7	CASSRDSREQYF	TGTGCCAGCAGCAGGGACAGCCGGGAGCAGTACTTC
few	TRBD2	TRBV28	TRBJ2-3	CASSFTFAGLAGGPWYPDTQYF	TGTGCCAGCAGTTTTACCTTCGCGGGACTAGCGGGAGGGCCTTGGTATCCAGATACGCAGTATTTT
NA	NA	TRBV18	TRBJ1-4	CASSYRQATNEKLFF	TGTGCCAGCTCATACCGACAGGCAACTAATGAAAAACTGTTTTTT
NA	NA	TRBV2	TRBJ2-1	CASNLLVNNEQFF	TGTGCCAGCAACTTACTAGTGAACAATGAGCAGTTCTTC